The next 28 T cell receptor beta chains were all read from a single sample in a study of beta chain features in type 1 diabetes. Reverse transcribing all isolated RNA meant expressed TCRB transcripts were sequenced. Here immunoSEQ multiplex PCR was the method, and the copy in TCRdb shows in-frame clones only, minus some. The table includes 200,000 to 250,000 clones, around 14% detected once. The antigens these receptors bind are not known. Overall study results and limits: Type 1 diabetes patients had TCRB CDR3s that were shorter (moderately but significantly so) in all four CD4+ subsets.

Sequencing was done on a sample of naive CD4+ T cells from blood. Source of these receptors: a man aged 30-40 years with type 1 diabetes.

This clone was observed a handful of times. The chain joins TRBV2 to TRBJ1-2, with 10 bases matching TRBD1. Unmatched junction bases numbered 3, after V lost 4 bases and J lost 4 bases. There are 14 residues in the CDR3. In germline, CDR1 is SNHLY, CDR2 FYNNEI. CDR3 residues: CASSGTGGSYGYTF. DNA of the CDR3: TGTGCCAGCAGTGGGACAGGGGGAAGCTATGGCTACACCTTC.

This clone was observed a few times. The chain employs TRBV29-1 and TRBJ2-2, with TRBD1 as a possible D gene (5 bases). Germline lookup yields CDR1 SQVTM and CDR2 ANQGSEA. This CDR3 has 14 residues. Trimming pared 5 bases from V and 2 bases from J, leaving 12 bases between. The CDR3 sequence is CSVYQGFNTGELFF. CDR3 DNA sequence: TGCAGCGTTTATCAGGGATTCAACACCGGGGAGCTGTTTTTT.

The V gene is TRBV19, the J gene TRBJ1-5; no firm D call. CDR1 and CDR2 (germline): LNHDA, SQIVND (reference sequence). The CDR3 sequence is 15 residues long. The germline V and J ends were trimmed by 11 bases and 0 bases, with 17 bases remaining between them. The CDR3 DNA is TGTGCCGCCAGTGAACGGGGTTCTAGCAATCAGCCCCAGCATTTT. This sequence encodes CAASERGSSNQPQHF.

The CDR3 region has the DNA TGTGCCAGTAGTCCTCAATCCGGACAGGGGTCCCAGCATTTT. This translates into CASSPQSGQGSQHF. The J gene is TRBJ1-5, the V gene TRBV19; 9 bases fit TRBD1. The trim removed 5 bases at V and 11 bases at J, leaving 10 bases unmatched. Germline V gene lookup returns CDR1 LNHDA and CDR2 SQIVND (reference sequence). This CDR3 comprises 14 residues.

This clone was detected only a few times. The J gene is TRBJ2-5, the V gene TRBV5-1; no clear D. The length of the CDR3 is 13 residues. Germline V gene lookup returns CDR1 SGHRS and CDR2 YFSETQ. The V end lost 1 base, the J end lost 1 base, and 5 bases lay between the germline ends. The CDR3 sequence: CASSLNIQETQYF. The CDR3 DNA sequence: TGCGCCAGCAGCTTGAATATCCAAGAGACCCAGTACTTC. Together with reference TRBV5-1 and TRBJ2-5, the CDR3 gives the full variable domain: KAGVTQTPRYLIKTRGQQVTLSCSPISGHRSVSWYQQTPGQGLQFLFEYFSETQRNKGNFPGRFSGRQFSNSRSEMNVSTLELGDSALYLCASSLNIQETQYFGPGTRLLVL.

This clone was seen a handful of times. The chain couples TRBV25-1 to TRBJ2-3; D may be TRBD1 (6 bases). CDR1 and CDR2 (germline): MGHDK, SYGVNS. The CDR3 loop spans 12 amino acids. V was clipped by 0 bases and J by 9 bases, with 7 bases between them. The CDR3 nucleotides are TGTGCCAGCAGTGAATACCAGGGGACGCAGTATTTT. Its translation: CASSEYQGTQYF.

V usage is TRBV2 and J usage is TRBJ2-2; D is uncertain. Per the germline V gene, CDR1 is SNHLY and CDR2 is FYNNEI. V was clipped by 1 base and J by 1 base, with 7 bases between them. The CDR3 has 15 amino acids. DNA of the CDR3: TGTGCCAGCAGTGAAGGTCACAGGAACACCGGGGAGCTGTTTTTT. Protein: CASSEGHRNTGELFF.

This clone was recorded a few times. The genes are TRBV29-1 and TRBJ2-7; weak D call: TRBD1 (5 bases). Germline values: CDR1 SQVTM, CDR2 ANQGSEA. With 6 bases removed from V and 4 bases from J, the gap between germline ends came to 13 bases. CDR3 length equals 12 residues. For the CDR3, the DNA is TGCAGCGTCTTTGGCAGGGCTTACGAGCAGTACTTC. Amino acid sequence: CSVFGRAYEQYF.

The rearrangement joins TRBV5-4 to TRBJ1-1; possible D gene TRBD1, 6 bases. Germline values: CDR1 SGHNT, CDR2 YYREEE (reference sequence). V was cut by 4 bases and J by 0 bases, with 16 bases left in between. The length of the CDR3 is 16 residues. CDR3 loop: CASSQKITGLNTEAFF. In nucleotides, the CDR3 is TGTGCCAGCAGCCAAAAAATAACAGGGCTGAACACTGAAGCTTTCTTT.

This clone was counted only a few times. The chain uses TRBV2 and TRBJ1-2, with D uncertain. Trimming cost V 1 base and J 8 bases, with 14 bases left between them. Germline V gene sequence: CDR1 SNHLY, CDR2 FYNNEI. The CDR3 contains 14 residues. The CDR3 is CASSEEPYRAGYTF. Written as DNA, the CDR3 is TGTGCCAGCAGTGAAGAACCTTATCGCGCCGGCTACACCTTC.

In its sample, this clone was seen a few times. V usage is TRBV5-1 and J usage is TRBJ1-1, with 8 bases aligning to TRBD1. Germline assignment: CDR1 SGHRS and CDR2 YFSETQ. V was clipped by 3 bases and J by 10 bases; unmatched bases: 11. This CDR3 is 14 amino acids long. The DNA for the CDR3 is TGCGCCAGCAGCTCGCTTCAGGACAGGGCGAGAGCTTTCTTT. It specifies CASSSLQDRARAFF.

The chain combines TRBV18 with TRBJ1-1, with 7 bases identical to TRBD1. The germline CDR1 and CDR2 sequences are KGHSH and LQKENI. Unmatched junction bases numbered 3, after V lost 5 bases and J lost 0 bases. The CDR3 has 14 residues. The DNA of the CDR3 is TGTGCCAGCTCAGGGCAGGGGGTGAACACTGAAGCTTTCTTT. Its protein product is CASSGQGVNTEAFF.

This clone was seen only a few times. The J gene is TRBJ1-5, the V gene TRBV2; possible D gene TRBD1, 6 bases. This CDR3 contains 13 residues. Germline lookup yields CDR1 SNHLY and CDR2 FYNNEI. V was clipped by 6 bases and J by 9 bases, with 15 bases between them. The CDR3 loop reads CASRPGGFGPQHF. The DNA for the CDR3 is TGTGCCAGCAGACCTGGGGGCTTCGGGCCCCAGCATTTT.

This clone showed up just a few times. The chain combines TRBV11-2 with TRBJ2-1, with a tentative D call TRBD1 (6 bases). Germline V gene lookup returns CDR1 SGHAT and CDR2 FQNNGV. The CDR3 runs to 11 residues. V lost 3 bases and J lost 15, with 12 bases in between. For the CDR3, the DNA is TGTGCCAGCAGCTTCAGGGGTGAGGGGTTCTTC. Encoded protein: CASSFRGEGFF.

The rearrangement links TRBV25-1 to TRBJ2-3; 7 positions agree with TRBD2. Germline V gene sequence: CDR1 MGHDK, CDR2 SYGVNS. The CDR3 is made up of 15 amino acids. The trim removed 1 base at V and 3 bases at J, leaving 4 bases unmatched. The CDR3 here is CASSEFGGGTDTQYF. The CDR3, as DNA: TGTGCCAGCAGTGAATTCGGGGGAGGGACAGATACGCAGTATTTT. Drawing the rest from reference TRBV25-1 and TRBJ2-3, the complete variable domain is EADIYQTPRYLVIGTGKKITLECSQTMGHDKMYWYQQDPGMELHLIHYSYGVNSTEKGDLSSESTVSRIRTEHFPLTLESARPSHTSQYLCASSEFGGGTDTQYFGPGTRLTVL.

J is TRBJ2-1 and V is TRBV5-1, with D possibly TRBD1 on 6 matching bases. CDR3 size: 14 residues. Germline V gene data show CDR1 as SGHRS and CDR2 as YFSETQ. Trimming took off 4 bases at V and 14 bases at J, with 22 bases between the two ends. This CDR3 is CASSELDRNRQEFF. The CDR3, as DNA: TGCGCCAGCAGCGAACTCGACAGGAATCGGCAGGAGTTCTTC.

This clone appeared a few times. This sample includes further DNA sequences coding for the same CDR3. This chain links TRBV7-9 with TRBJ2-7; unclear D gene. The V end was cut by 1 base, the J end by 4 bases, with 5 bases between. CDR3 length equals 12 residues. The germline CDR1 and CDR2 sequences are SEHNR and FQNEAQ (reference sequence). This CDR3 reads CASSLGAYEQYF. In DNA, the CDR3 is TGTGCCAGCAGCTTAGGGGCTTACGAGCAGTACTTC.

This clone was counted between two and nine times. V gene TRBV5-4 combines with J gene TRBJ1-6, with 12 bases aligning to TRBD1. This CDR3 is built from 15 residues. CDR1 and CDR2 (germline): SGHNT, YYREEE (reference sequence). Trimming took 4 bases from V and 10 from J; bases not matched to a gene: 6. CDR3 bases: TGTGCCAGCAGCGTGGGACAGGGGGCATGGTCACCCCTCCACTTT. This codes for CASSVGQGAWSPLHF.

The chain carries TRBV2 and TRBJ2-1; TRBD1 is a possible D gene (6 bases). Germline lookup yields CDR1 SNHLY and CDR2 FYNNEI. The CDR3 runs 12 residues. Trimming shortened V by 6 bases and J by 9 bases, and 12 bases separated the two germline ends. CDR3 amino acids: CASRQQGPEQFF. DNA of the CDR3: TGTGCCAGCAGACAACAGGGTCCTGAGCAGTTCTTC.

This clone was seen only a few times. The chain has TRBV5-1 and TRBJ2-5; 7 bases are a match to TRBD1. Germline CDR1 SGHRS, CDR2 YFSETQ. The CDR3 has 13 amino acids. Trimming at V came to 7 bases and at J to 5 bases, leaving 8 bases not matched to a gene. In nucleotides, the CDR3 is TGCGCCAGCCTGGGACAGCCTCAGGAGACCCAGTACTTC. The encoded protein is CASLGQPQETQYF.

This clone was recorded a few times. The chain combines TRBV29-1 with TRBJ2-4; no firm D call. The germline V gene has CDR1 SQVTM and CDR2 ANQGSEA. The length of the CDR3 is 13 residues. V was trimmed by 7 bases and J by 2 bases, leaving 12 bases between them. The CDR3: CSAEAWPKNIQYF. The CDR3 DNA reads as TGCAGCGCAGAAGCGTGGCCCAAAAACATTCAGTACTTC.

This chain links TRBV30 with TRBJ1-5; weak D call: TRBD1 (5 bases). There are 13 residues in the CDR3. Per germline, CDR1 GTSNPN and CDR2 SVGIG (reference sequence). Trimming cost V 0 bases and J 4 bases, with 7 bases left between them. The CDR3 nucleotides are TGTGCCTGGAGTGTACAGGAGAATCAGCCCCAGCATTTT. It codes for CAWSVQENQPQHF.

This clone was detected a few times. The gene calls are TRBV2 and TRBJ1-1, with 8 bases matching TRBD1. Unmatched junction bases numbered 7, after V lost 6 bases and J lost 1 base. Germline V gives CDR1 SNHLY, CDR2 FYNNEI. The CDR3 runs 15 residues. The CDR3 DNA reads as TGTGCCAGCAGCGGACAGGGAGCGGGGAACACTGAAGCTTTCTTT. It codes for CASSGQGAGNTEAFF.

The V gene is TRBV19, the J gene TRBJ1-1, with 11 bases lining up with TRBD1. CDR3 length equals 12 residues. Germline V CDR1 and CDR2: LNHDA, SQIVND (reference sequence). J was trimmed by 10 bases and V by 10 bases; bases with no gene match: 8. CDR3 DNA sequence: TGTGCCACCAAGGACAGGGGGCTCGCAGCTTTCTTT. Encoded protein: CATKDRGLAAFF. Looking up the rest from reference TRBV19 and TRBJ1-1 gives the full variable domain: DGGITQSPKYLFRKEGQNVTLSCEQNLNHDAMYWYRQDPGQGLRLIYYSQIVNDFQKGDIAEGYSVSREKKESFPLTVTSAQKNPTAFYLCATKDRGLAAFFGQGTRLTVV.

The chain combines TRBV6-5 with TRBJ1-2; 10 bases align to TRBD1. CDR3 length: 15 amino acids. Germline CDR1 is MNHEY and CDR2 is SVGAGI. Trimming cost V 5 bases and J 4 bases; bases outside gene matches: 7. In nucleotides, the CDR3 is TGTGCCAGCAGTCCCGGGACAGGGGCGGCCTATGGCTACACCTTC. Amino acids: CASSPGTGAAYGYTF.

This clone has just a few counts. The CDR3 DNA follows: TGTGCCAGTCAACAGGGGGCCGGAGGCTACACCTTC. This codes for CASQQGAGGYTF. This rearrangement joins TRBV6-5 to TRBJ1-2, with TRBD1 identical over 9 bases. The CDR3 has 12 residues. Unmatched junction bases numbered 7, after V lost 9 bases and J lost 8 bases. Per the germline V gene, CDR1 is MNHEY and CDR2 is SVGAGI.

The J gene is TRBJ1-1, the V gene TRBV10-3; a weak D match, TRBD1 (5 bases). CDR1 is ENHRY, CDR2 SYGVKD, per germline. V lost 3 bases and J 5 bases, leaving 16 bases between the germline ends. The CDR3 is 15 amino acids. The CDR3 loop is CAISDPSPGRTEAFF. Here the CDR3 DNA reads TGTGCCATCAGTGACCCTTCCCCAGGGAGGACTGAAGCTTTCTTT.

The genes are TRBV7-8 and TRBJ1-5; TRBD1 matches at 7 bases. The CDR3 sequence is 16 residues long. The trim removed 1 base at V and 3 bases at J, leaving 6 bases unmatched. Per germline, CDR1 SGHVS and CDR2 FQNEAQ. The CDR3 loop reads CASSLEAGGNNQPQHF. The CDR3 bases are TGTGCCAGCAGCTTAGAGGCAGGGGGAAACAATCAGCCCCAGCATTTT.